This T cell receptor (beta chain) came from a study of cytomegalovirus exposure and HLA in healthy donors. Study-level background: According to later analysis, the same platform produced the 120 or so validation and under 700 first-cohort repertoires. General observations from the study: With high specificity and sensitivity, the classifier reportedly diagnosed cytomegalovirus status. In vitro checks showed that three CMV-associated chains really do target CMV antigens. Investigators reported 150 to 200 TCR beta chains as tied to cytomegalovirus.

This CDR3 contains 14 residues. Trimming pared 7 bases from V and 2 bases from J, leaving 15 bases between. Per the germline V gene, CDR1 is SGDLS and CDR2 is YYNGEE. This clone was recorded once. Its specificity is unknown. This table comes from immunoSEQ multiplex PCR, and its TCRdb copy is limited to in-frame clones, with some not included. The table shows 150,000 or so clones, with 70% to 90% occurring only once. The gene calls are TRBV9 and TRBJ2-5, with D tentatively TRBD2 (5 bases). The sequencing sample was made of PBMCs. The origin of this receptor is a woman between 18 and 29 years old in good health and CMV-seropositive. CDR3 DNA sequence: TGTGCCAGCTCCATTTCGCCGGGGCAAGAGACCCAGTACTTC. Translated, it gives CASSISPGQETQYF.